The 14 T cell receptor beta chains reported below all come from one sample, sequenced in a study of blood T cell repertoires in COVID-19. Sequencing was performed with immunoSEQ multiplex PCR; in TCRdb, only in-frame clones are kept and a portion is missing. The sample records 150,000 to 180,000 clones, over 65% being singletons. The sample was peripheral blood. The receptors shown here come from a man at least 80 years old with acute or convalescent COVID-19.

The genes are TRBV5-1 and TRBJ2-6; 7 bases align to TRBD1. In germline, CDR1 is SGHRS, CDR2 YFSETQ. The CDR3 totals 19 residues. The ends lost 4 bases at V and 6 bases at J; junction bases unmatched: 19. The DNA of the CDR3 is TGCGCCAGCAGCCCCCAAGTACAGGGGAACTCGCTATTGGCCAACGTCCTGACTTTC. Translating it yields CASSPQVQGNSLLANVLTF.

This clone has just a few counts. The chain joins TRBV7-6 to TRBJ1-6; tentative D call: TRBD1 (5 bases). With 3 bases removed from V and 6 bases from J, the gap between germline ends came to 15 bases. From germline, CDR1 is SGHVS and CDR2 FNYEAQ. The CDR3 runs to 16 residues. The CDR3 here is CASSLEARGGNSPLHF. CDR3 bases: TGTGCCAGCAGCTTGGAAGCTCGCGGGGGTAATTCACCCCTCCACTTT.

A single count supports this clone. The chain couples TRBV11-3 to TRBJ2-3; D gene uncertain. CDR1 is SGHNT and CDR2 is YENEEA in the germline V gene. The germline V and J ends were trimmed by 5 bases and 8 bases, with 17 bases remaining between them. The CDR3 loop spans 14 amino acids. The CDR3 DNA sequence: TGTGCCAGCAGCGCTGTAGGCCGAGGTACTACGCAGTATTTT. As protein: CASSAVGRGTTQYF.

This chain joins TRBV3-1 (or the pseudogene TRBV3-2) and TRBJ2-3, with D perhaps TRBD2 (5 bases). This CDR3 comprises 13 residues. V shed 6 bases and J shed 4 bases, with 11 bases lying between them. The germline V gene has CDR1 LGHDT and CDR2 YNNKEL (reference sequence). CDR3 region: CASSRGGADTQYF. The CDR3 nucleotides read TGTGCCAGCAGTCGGGGTGGAGCAGATACGCAGTATTTT.

Concerning this clone itself: A far larger clone is just one base off, so this is likely a read error. The V gene is TRBV28, the J gene TRBJ2-5; TRBD1 might be the D (6 bases). Trimming removed 6 bases from V and 0 bases from J, with 8 bases in between. Germline V gene lookup returns CDR1 MDHEN and CDR2 SYDVKM. The CDR3 length is 13 residues. CDR3 in amino acids: CASRGADQETQYF. The CDR3 nucleotides read TGTGCCAGCAGGGGGGCGGACCAAGAGACCCAGTACTTC.

The chain is built from TRBV7-9 and TRBJ2-5; 9 bases agree with TRBD1. Germline trimming cut 4 bases from V and 4 bases from J; bases unmatched to any gene: 13. The CDR3 has 17 residues. Germline V CDR1 and CDR2: SEHNR, FQNEAQ (reference sequence). The CDR3 coding sequence is TGTGCCAGCAGCTCATCGGGTGGGACAGGGAGAGGAGAGACCCAGTACTTC. Encoded protein: CASSSSGGTGRGETQYF.

V and J are TRBV11-2 and TRBJ2-7; D may be TRBD2 (5 bases). Between the trimmed V and J ends, which lost 5 bases and 6 bases, there was a span of 29 bases. Germline CDR1 reads SGHAT; CDR2 reads FQNNGV. The CDR3 covers 18 residues. CDR3 sequence reads: CASSLGSAGWEYYAEQYV. The CDR3 nucleotides read TGTGCCAGCAGCCTAGGAAGTGCGGGTTGGGAGTATTACGCCGAGCAGTACGTC.

This clone was counted a single time. CDR3 in amino acids: CASRLSAQGTNYGYTF. Written as DNA, the CDR3 is TGTGCCAGCAGATTAAGCGCCCAGGGGACCAACTATGGCTACACCTTC. The chain links TRBV5-6 to TRBJ1-2; D might be TRBD1 (6 bases). Trimming took 5 bases from V and 2 from J, leaving 19 bases between them. Germline-derived CDR1 and CDR2 are SGHDT and YYEEEE. The CDR3 covers 16 residues.

The chain joins TRBV6-2 or TRBV6-3 to TRBJ2-6, with D possibly TRBD2 on 5 matching bases. This CDR3 is built from 17 residues. V was trimmed by 3 bases and J by 0 bases, leaving 12 bases between them. The germline gives CDR1 MNHEY, CDR2 SVGEGT. The CDR3 DNA reads TGTGCCAGCAGTTATGAGGGCGCGATCTCTGGGGCCAACGTCCTGACTTTC. It encodes CASSYEGAISGANVLTF.

The chain is built from TRBV6-5 and TRBJ1-1; a weak D match, TRBD1 (5 bases). The germline V gene has CDR1 MNHEY and CDR2 SVGAGI. This CDR3 has 15 residues. V lost 0 bases and J lost 4, with 12 bases in between. The DNA for the CDR3 is TGTGCCAGCAGTTACTCGGGGGGTATGGGCACTGAAGCTTTCTTT. Protein product: CASSYSGGMGTEAFF.

The V and J genes are TRBV29-1 and TRBJ1-6; D unclear. V lost 4 bases and J lost 6, with 10 bases in between. Germline V gives CDR1 SQVTM, CDR2 ANQGSEA. CDR3 length: 13 residues. The CDR3 DNA is TGCAGCGTTGCGGGAGCTACTAATTCACCCCTCCACTTT. Translating it yields CSVAGATNSPLHF.

DNA for the CDR3: TGTGCCAGCAGCTTTCAGGGAAATAGCAATCAGCCCCAGCATTTT. Residues: CASSFQGNSNQPQHF. The chain employs TRBV7-2 and TRBJ1-5; a possible D gene is TRBD1 (5 bases). The CDR3 has 15 residues. Germline lookup yields CDR1 SGHTA and CDR2 FQGNSA. V lost 3 bases to trimming and J lost 0 bases, with 9 bases between them.

J is TRBJ2-3 and V is TRBV7-3, with 9 bases lining up with TRBD2. After removal of 2 bases from V and 3 bases from J, the junction contained 6 bases not matched to a gene. The CDR3 spans 16 residues. Germline CDR1 is SGHTA and CDR2 is FQGTGA. The CDR3 DNA reads as TGTGCCAGCAGCTTAGGTTCACTAGCGGGTACAGATACGCAGTATTTT. As protein: CASSLGSLAGTDTQYF.

Of note for this clone: Other DNA variants within this sample encode the same CDR3. The chain employs TRBV7-3 and TRBJ2-7, with TRBD1 matching over 9 bases. Per the germline V gene, CDR1 is SGHTA and CDR2 is FQGTGA. V shed 4 bases and J 0 bases; nucleotides not matched to a gene: 4. The CDR3 length is 15 residues. CDR3 DNA sequence: TGTGCCAGCAGCTCGGGACAGGGCTCCTCCTACGAGCAGTACTTC. As protein: CASSSGQGSSYEQYF.